A single sample is the source of the 12 T cell receptor beta chains below, sequenced in a study of T cells after yellow fever vaccination. From the 5' RACE reads, TCRdb called clonotypes with MiXCR, one entry per CDR3 protein. The table includes roughly 45,000 distinct CDR3 sequences, 5% to 8% detected once. The sample was PBMCs, either bulk or a sorted T-cell subset (CD4+, CD8+, memory, or dextramer-sorted; not recorded which), taken 45 days after the yellow fever booster vaccination. These receptors were taken from a man aged 30-40 years who received the YFV17D yellow fever vaccine.

This clonotype has ten or more counts. This chain uses TRBV5-6 with TRBJ2-1; D not resolved. CDR1 and CDR2 (germline): SGHDT, YYEEEE. This CDR3 is 15 amino acids long. Trimming pared 2 bases from V and 5 bases from J, leaving 14 bases between. The CDR3 spells CASSLIIGVHNEQFF. As DNA, the CDR3 is TGTGCCAGCAGCTTAATAATAGGCGTCCACAATGAGCAGTTCTTC.

In this sample, this clonotype turned up many times. CDR3 residues: CAISEPWGRERTPNTGELFF. CDR3 bases: TGTGCCATCAGTGAGCCGTGGGGTAGGGAGAGGACACCTAACACCGGGGAGCTGTTTTTT. This chain connects TRBV10-3 to TRBJ2-2; D tentatively fits TRBD1 or TRBD2 (5 bases each). The CDR3 is 20 amino acids. V lost 2 bases to trimming and J lost 2 bases, with 24 bases between them. Germline V CDR1 and CDR2: ENHRY, SYGVKD.

This clonotype was seen ten or more times. This rearrangement joins TRBV5-1 to TRBJ1-1; the D is unclear. Trimming removed 1 base from V and 1 base from J, with 11 bases in between. This CDR3 has 15 amino acids. Germline assignment: CDR1 SGHRS and CDR2 YFSETQ. The CDR3 reads CASSLSVWENTEAFF. Written as DNA, the CDR3 is TGCGCCAGCAGCTTGAGCGTCTGGGAGAACACTGAAGCTTTCTTT.

This clonotype was found many times. The V call is TRBV29-1, the J call TRBJ2-7; 13 bases map to TRBD2. V gave up 6 bases and J gave up 0 bases; unmatched junction bases: 2. The CDR3 covers 14 residues. Germline lookup yields CDR1 SQVTM and CDR2 ANQGSEA. The CDR3 DNA follows: TGCAGCGTCAGGACTAGCGGGAGCTCCTACGAGCAGTACTTC. Encoded protein: CSVRTSGSSYEQYF.

This clonotype was seen at least ten times. The chain has TRBV20-1 and TRBJ1-6, with 8 bases that match TRBD1. The CDR3 length is 16 residues. Germline V gene data show CDR1 as DFQATT and CDR2 as SNEGSKA (reference sequence). Trimming took 6 bases from V and 7 from J; bases not matched to a gene: 14. CDR3 sequence (DNA): TGCAGTGCCCGCCGCGTTGACAGGGGACTAAATTCACCCCTCCACTTT. This gives the protein CSARRVDRGLNSPLHF.

This clonotype has a count of ten or more. The J gene is TRBJ1-1, the V gene TRBV9, with a weak D call TRBD1 (6 bases). Trimming took 3 bases from V and 1 from J, leaving 19 bases between them. Per germline, CDR1 SGDLS and CDR2 YYNGEE. The CDR3 is 17 amino acids. The DNA of the CDR3 is TGTGCCAGCAGCGCGGGGAGGGGGGCCGGTTCGAACACTGAAGCTTTCTTT. Protein sequence: CASSAGRGAGSNTEAFF.

A few counts support this clonotype. This rearrangement joins TRBV7-9 to TRBJ1-1; TRBD1 might be the D (5 bases). Germline assignment: CDR1 SEHNR and CDR2 FQNEAQ (reference sequence). Trimming stripped 5 bases from V and 7 bases from J, with 11 bases between. The CDR3 extends over 12 amino acids. CDR3 amino acids: CASSDRDGEAFF. The CDR3 DNA reads as TGTGCCAGCAGCGACCGGGACGGTGAAGCTTTCTTT.

The chain links TRBV19 to TRBJ1-2; 8 bases fit TRBD1. Germline trimming cut 8 bases from V and 8 bases from J; bases unmatched to any gene: 7. Germline V gene lookup returns CDR1 LNHDA and CDR2 SQIVND (reference sequence). The CDR3 is 12 residues long. The CDR3: CASSTGDRGYTF. The CDR3 nucleotides read TGTGCCAGTTCAACAGGGGACAGGGGCTACACCTTC.

Many counts were recorded for this clonotype. The chain joins TRBV11-2 to TRBJ2-1; D is unclear. The germline V and J ends were trimmed by 0 bases and 6 bases, with 12 bases remaining between them. Germline assignment: CDR1 SGHAT and CDR2 FQNNGV. The CDR3 has 15 amino acids. This CDR3 reads CASSLERRWGNEQFF. The CDR3 region has the DNA TGTGCCAGCAGCTTAGAACGGCGATGGGGCAATGAGCAGTTCTTC.

The sample holds a few counts of this clonotype. V and J are TRBV15 and TRBJ1-2, with D perhaps TRBD1 (6 bases). There are 14 residues in the CDR3. Trimming left V 0 bases short and J 6 bases short, with 11 bases between. Germline CDR1 and CDR2: LNHNV and YYDKDF (reference sequence). The CDR3 here is CATSRDQGGHGYTF. CDR3 DNA: TGTGCCACCAGCAGAGATCAAGGGGGGCATGGCTACACCTTC.

The genes are TRBV11-2 and TRBJ2-5, with D unclear. Trimming cost V 4 bases and J 0 bases, with 9 bases left between them. This CDR3 region has 14 residues. Germline V lookup: CDR1 SGHAT, CDR2 FQNNGV. CDR3 nucleotides: TGTGCCAGCAGCTCCGGAGTTCACCAAGAGACCCAGTACTTC. Its translation: CASSSGVHQETQYF.

CDR3 residues: CASTPGAVGTGELFF. For the CDR3, the DNA is TGTGCCAGCACCCCGGGAGCGGTCGGCACCGGGGAGCTGTTTTTT. This sequence joins TRBV6-5 and TRBJ2-2; TRBD2 is a possible D gene (6 bases). The CDR3 is 15 residues long. Germline CDR1 is MNHEY and CDR2 is SVGAGI. V dropped 7 bases and J dropped 4 bases, with 16 bases sitting between them.